One sample yielded the 9 T cell receptor beta chains listed below, sequenced in a study of shared clonotypes between healthy human individuals. Data came from immunoSEQ multiplex PCR; TCRdb stores just in-frame clones and leaves some out. The data show around 2,100,000 clones, about 95% seen once. The naive CD8 population came from CD45RO-negative cells selected for CCR7, without terminally differentiated effector memory CD45RA+ cells. The sequenced material came from naive CD8+ T cells sorted from blood. The receptors were sampled from a young man in good health.

The chain uses TRBV7-2 and TRBJ2-5, with D possibly being TRBD2 (5 bases). CDR3 length: 16 residues. The germline V gene has CDR1 SGHTA and CDR2 FQGNSA. V lost 6 bases and J lost 3, with 20 bases in between. CDR3 amino acids: CASRTPGSQLKETQYF. As DNA, the CDR3 is TGTGCCAGCAGAACCCCTGGGAGCCAATTGAAAGAGACCCAGTACTTC.

In the case of this clone: This same CDR3 is encoded by further DNA sequences in the sample. This chain uses TRBV5-1 with TRBJ2-7; the D is unclear. The V end was cut by 4 bases, the J end by 3 bases, with 11 bases between. Per germline, CDR1 SGHRS and CDR2 YFSETQ. The CDR3 contains 13 residues. The CDR3 nucleotides read TGCGCCAGCAGCCTCGACACGAACTACGAGCAGTACTTC. This encodes CASSLDTNYEQYF. Together with reference TRBV5-1 and TRBJ2-7, the CDR3 gives the full variable domain: KAGVTQTPRYLIKTRGQQVTLSCSPISGHRSVSWYQQTPGQGLQFLFEYFSETQRNKGNFPGRFSGRQFSNSRSEMNVSTLELGDSALYLCASSLDTNYEQYFGPGTRLTVT.

This clone appeared a single time. The gene calls are TRBV6-5 and TRBJ2-1; the match to TRBD1 covers 10 bases. V was clipped by 8 bases and J by 8 bases; unmatched bases: 9. There are 14 residues in the CDR3. The germline V gene has CDR1 MNHEY and CDR2 SVGAGI. The CDR3 protein is CASSPGQGIDEQFF. As DNA, the CDR3 is TGTGCCAGCTCCCCGGGACAGGGGATTGATGAGCAGTTCTTC.

The rearrangement links TRBV28 to TRBJ2-7; D is unclear. The ends were cut back, 3 bases at V and 2 bases at J, with 5 bases in the middle. Germline loops: CDR1 MDHEN, CDR2 SYDVKM. The CDR3 covers 12 residues. CDR3 residues: CASSFETYEQYF. The CDR3 DNA sequence: TGTGCCAGCAGTTTTGAGACCTACGAGCAGTACTTC.

The chain recombines TRBV14 with TRBJ2-1, with D unclear. V dropped 0 bases and J dropped 7 bases, with 13 bases sitting between them. The CDR3 spans 15 residues. CDR1 is SGHDN, CDR2 FVKESK, per germline. CDR3 amino acids: CASSQERLVRNEQFF. The CDR3 DNA follows: TGTGCCAGCAGCCAAGAACGGCTAGTCAGGAATGAGCAGTTCTTC.

The chain employs TRBV7-9 and TRBJ2-7; 7 positions agree with TRBD2. The CDR3 length is 18 residues. Germline loops: CDR1 SEHNR, CDR2 FQNEAQ (reference sequence). V shed 5 bases, J shed 0 bases, and the junction held 16 bases outside the gene matches. The CDR3 region is CASSPRGVTGGLSYEQYF. The CDR3 region has the DNA TGTGCCAGCAGCCCTAGAGGGGTTACGGGAGGACTCTCCTACGAGCAGTACTTC.

This chain joins TRBV14 and TRBJ1-6; unclear D gene. Germline loops: CDR1 SGHDN, CDR2 FVKESK. Trimming cost V 2 bases and J 5 bases, with 10 bases left between them. The CDR3 consists of 15 residues. This CDR3 reads CASSQWADHNSPLHF. For the CDR3, the DNA is TGTGCCAGCAGCCAATGGGCAGACCATAATTCACCCCTCCACTTT.

The chain couples TRBV11-3 to TRBJ2-2; D is unclear. CDR1 and CDR2 from the germline V gene are SGHNT and YENEEA. Trimming removed 1 base at V and 5 bases at J, with 5 bases between. The CDR3 contains 13 residues. The CDR3 sequence is CASSLGLTGELFF. DNA for the CDR3: TGTGCCAGCAGCTTAGGCCTGACCGGGGAGCTGTTTTTT.

The chain is built from TRBV7-9 and TRBJ2-5, with TRBD2 matching over 11 bases. Trimming took 5 bases from V and 4 from J; bases not matched to a gene: 12. Per germline, CDR1 SEHNR and CDR2 FQNEAQ (reference sequence). This CDR3 has 17 residues. The CDR3 DNA follows: TGTGCCAGCAGCACGACTAGCGGGGAAGGGTTCGGAGAGACCCAGTACTTC. Its protein product is CASSTTSGEGFGETQYF.